The rows below give T cell receptor beta chains drawn from one sample of a study of OX40 agonist ivuxolimab in advanced cancers. Some clones are missing from TCRdb's copy, which holds only in-frame ones; the method was immunoSEQ multiplex PCR. Altogether some 64,000 clones are present, around 92% being singletons, with the ten largest covering around 25%. The source material was CD4+ or CD8+ T cells sorted from blood, sampled in a trial of the OX40 agonist ivuxolimab. The source of these receptors is an adult with an advanced solid tumor such as melanoma, head and neck, liver or kidney cancer. Each CDR3 is given with its conserved first and last residue. D genes are given only for firm matches. Clone size appears in some rows only: once, few, many, or a class for an expanded clone.

size	J	V	D	DNA	CDR3
.	TRBJ2-2	TRBV29-1	TRBD1	TGCAGCGTCTGGACAGGGATCACCGGGGAGCTGTTTTTT	CSVWTGITGELFF
.	TRBJ1-5	TRBV4-3	.	TGCGCCAGCAGCCAAGAACAGGGCGGACAGCCCCAGCATTTT	CASSQEQGGQPQHF
.	TRBJ1-4	TRBV30	TRBD1	TGTGCCTGGGGTAGGACAGGGAATGAAAAACTGTTTTTT	CAWGRTGNEKLFF
.	TRBJ2-3	TRBV28	TRBD2	TGTGCCAGCAGTTCCCGGCTAGCGGTTAGCACAGATACGCAGTATTTT	CASSSRLAVSTDTQYF
.	TRBJ2-4	TRBV4-3	.	TGCGCCAGCAGCCAAGGGTGGCGGGATTTAGCCAAAAACATTCAGTACTTC	CASSQGWRDLAKNIQYF
.	TRBJ1-1	TRBV10-3	TRBD1	TGTGCCATCACGCCGGGACAGGGAGTCGGCAACACTGAAGCTTTCTTT	CAITPGQGVGNTEAFF
once	TRBJ2-3	TRBV30	.	TGTGCCTGGAGTGAAGCTCGCGCGGGCACAGATACGCAGTATTTT	CAWSEARAGTDTQYF
.	TRBJ2-7	TRBV11-2	.	TGTGCCAGCAGCTTAGGGGCGTGGAGCTCCTACGAGCAGTACTTC	CASSLGAWSSYEQYF
.	TRBJ2-3	TRBV28	.	TGTGCCAGCAGTTTGGGATGGGGGCGCGAAATAAGCACAGATACGCAGTATTTT	CASSLGWGREISTDTQYF
once	TRBJ2-7	TRBV14	.	TGTGCCAGCAGCCCTTGGCAGGGGATCTACGAGCAGTACTTC	CASSPWQGIYEQYF
few	TRBJ1-2	TRBV10-1	TRBD1	TGCGCCAGCAGTGAGTCTCCTTATACAGGGGTCTATGGCTACACCTTC	CASSESPYTGVYGYTF
.	TRBJ2-1	TRBV6-5	.	TGTGCCAGCCATGAGCAGTTCTTC	CASHEQFF
.	TRBJ2-7	TRBV30	.	TGTGCCTGGAGCCCTATGGTAGCGCACGAGCAGTACTTC	CAWSPMVAHEQYF
.	TRBJ2-2	TRBV6-1	TRBD2	TGTGCCAGCAGTGGGATGAGGGGAGGGCGTACCGGGGAGCTGTTTTTT	CASSGMRGGRTGELFF
.	TRBJ2-7	TRBV30	TRBD1	TGTGCCTGGAGTGTACAGGGGTACGAGCAGTACTTC	CAWSVQGYEQYF
.	TRBJ1-5	TRBV28	TRBD1	TGTGCCAGCACTAGGACAGGGAACAATCAGCCCCAGCATTTT	CASTRTGNNQPQHF
.	TRBJ2-1	TRBV6-6	TRBD2	TGTGCCAGCAGTTACCCACCGGGGGGGCCCAATGAGCAGTTCTTC	CASSYPPGGPNEQFF
.	TRBJ1-2	TRBV28	.	TGTGCCAGCAGTTTTTCTGCACTCTCCCATGGCTACACCTTC	CASSFSALSHGYTF
.	TRBJ1-4	TRBV15	.	TGTGCCACCAGCAGCCTACAGGGTGGTGAAAAACTGTTTTTT	CATSSLQGGEKLFF
medium-sized	TRBJ2-1	TRBV7-3	TRBD2	TGTGCCAGCAGCTTAGTACTAGCGGGAGAAAATGAGCAGTTCTTC	CASSLVLAGENEQFF
.	TRBJ2-1	TRBV27	.	TGTGCCAGCAGTAAAATAGGGTTGCGTGAGCAGTTCTTC	CASSKIGLREQFF
.	TRBJ1-5	TRBV4-1	.	TGCGCCAGCAGCCAAGTCCCCGATCAGCCCCAGCATTTT	CASSQVPDQPQHF
.	TRBJ2-2	TRBV11-2	.	TGTGCCAGCAGCCTTCGAGGGGGTCAGGGCGGGGAGCTGTTTTTT	CASSLRGGQGGELFF
.	TRBJ2-1	TRBV5-6	.	TGTGCCAGCAGCCCCCTCGCCGATGAGTATGAGCAGTTCTTC	CASSPLADEYEQFF
once	TRBJ2-1	TRBV29-1	.	TGCAGCGTTGAAGGTCGGCACAATGAGCAGTTCTTC	CSVEGRHNEQFF
.	TRBJ2-1	TRBV27	.	TGTGCCAGCAGTTTTCAAGGGGTCGGTGAGCAGTTCTTC	CASSFQGVGEQFF
.	TRBJ1-2	TRBV27	.	TGTGCCAGCAGTCCCCCCGGGGGAGGCTATGGCTACACCTTC	CASSPPGGGYGYTF
.	TRBJ1-6	TRBV4-1	TRBD1	TGCGCCAGCAGCCAAGAACGGGGGACAGGTGATTCACCCCTCCACTTT	CASSQERGTGDSPLHF
once	TRBJ1-1	TRBV28	.	TGTGCCAGCAGGCGCACGGACCCTCATGAAGCTTTCTTT	CASRRTDPHEAFF
.	TRBJ2-5	TRBV7-8	TRBD1	TGTGCCAGCAGCTTAACACAGACAGGGGCTGGGGAGACCCAGTACTTC	CASSLTQTGAGETQYF
.	TRBJ2-1	TRBV7-6	.	TGTGCCAGCAGCTCCCTGACTAGTTGGTCGTTCAATGAGCAGTTCTTC	CASSSLTSWSFNEQFF
.	TRBJ2-1	TRBV9	TRBD1	TGTGCCAGCAGCGCCGAACAGGGGCTAATGTCTTACAATGAGCAGTTCTTC	CASSAEQGLMSYNEQFF
.	TRBJ2-1	TRBV4-1	.	TGCGCCAGCAGCCAGGATCCCTTGAATGAGCAGTTCTTC	CASSQDPLNEQFF
.	TRBJ1-2	TRBV4-2	.	TGTGCCAGCAGCCCCGACGGGCAGGTTAACTATGGCTACACCTTC	CASSPDGQVNYGYTF
.	TRBJ2-1	TRBV18	.	TGTGCCAGCTCACCAGGGGGTGCCTACAATGAGCAGTTCTTC	CASSPGGAYNEQFF
.	TRBJ1-1	TRBV30	.	TGTGCCTGGAGTGTGGGGAGATGGAACACTGAAGCTTTCTTT	CAWSVGRWNTEAFF
once	TRBJ2-2	TRBV11-3	.	TGTGCCAGCTCCGGGGATGTTTCCGGGGAGCTGTTTTTT	CASSGDVSGELFF
.	TRBJ2-7	TRBV9	.	TGTGCCAGCAGCGTGGGCCCCCAGGATTACGAGCAGTACTTC	CASSVGPQDYEQYF
.	TRBJ2-5	TRBV9	.	TGTGCCAGCAGCGGACCCCTCCAAGAGACCCAGTACTTC	CASSGPLQETQYF
.	TRBJ2-1	TRBV4-3	TRBD1	TGCGCCAGCAGCCAGGGGGACAGGGGTGAGCAGTTCTTC	CASSQGDRGEQFF